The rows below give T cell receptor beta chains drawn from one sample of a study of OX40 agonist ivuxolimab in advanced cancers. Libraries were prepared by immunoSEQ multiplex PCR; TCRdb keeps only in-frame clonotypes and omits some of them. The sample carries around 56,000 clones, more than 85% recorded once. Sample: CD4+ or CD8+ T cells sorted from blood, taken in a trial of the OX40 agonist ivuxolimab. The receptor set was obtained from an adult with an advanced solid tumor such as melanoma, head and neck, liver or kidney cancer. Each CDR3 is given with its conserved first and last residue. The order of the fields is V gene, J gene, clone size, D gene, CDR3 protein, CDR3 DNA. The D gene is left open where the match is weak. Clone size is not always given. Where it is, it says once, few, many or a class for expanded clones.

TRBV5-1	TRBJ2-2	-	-	CASSLDRPNTGELFF	TGCGCCAGCAGCTTGGACAGACCGAACACCGGGGAGCTGTTTTTT
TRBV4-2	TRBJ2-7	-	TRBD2	CASSQLPTSGYEQYF	TGTGCCAGCAGCCAACTTCCGACTAGCGGCTACGAGCAGTACTTC
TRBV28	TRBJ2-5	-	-	CASRNPQKEETQYF	TGTGCCAGCAGGAACCCACAGAAGGAAGAGACCCAGTACTTC
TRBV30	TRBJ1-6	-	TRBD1	CAWSPAYRGLGKSSPLHF	TGTGCCTGGAGTCCCGCATACAGGGGGCTGGGGAAGAGTTCACCCCTCCACTTT
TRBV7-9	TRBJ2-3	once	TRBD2	CASKLPRRLAGGTDTQYF	TGTGCCAGCAAACTCCCAAGGAGATTAGCGGGGGGGACAGATACGCAGTATTTT
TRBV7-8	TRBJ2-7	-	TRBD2	CASSYGTSGRVYEQYF	TGTGCCAGCAGCTACGGGACTAGCGGGAGAGTTTACGAGCAGTACTTC
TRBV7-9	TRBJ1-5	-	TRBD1	CASSQGTGSNQPQHF	TGTGCCAGCAGCCAGGGGACAGGGAGCAATCAGCCCCAGCATTTT
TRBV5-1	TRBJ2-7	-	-	CASSLSSDYEQYF	TGCGCCAGCAGCTTGTCTAGCGACTACGAGCAGTACTTC
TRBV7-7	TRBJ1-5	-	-	CASSLARTASNQPQHF	TGTGCTAGCAGCTTAGCACGGACAGCCAGCAATCAGCCCCAGCATTTT
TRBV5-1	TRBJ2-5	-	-	CASSLVGSLARVETQYF	TGCGCCAGCAGCTTGGTCGGCAGTTTGGCCCGGGTCGAGACCCAGTACTTC
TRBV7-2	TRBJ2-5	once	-	CASSLGQQETQYF	TGTGCCAGCAGCTTAGGACAGCAAGAGACCCAGTACTTC
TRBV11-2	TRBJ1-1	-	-	CASSASRDTEAFF	TGTGCCAGCAGCGCCTCAAGGGACACTGAAGCTTTCTTT
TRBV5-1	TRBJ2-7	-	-	CASTPGPPGEQYF	TGCGCCAGCACCCCGGGACCGCCGGGGGAGCAGTACTTC
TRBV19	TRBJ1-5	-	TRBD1	CASTGQSNQPQHF	TGTGCCAGTACGGGACAGTCCAATCAGCCCCAGCATTTT
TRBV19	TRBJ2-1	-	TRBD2	CASKRLANNEQFF	TGTGCCAGTAAACGACTAGCGAACAATGAGCAGTTCTTC
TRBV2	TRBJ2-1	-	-	CASSDIGGSYNEQFF	TGTGCCAGCAGTGATATTGGGGGATCCTACAATGAGCAGTTCTTC
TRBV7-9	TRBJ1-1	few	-	CASSDTNTEAFF	TGTGCCAGCAGCGATACGAACACTGAAGCTTTCTTT
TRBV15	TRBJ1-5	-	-	CATSRELGGGIDQPQHF	TGTGCCACCAGCAGAGAACTTGGGGGCGGTATCGATCAGCCCCAGCATTTT
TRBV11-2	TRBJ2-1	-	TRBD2	CASSSILAGYNNEQFF	TGTGCCAGCAGCTCCATACTAGCGGGATATAACAATGAGCAGTTCTTC
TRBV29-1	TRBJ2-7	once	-	CSAARSAYEQYF	TGCAGCGCCGCTCGGAGCGCCTACGAGCAGTACTTC
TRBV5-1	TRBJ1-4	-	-	CASSFGQEKLFF	TGCGCCAGCAGCTTTGGTCAAGAAAAACTGTTTTTT
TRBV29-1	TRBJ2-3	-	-	CSVELRVAGSTQYF	TGCAGCGTTGAATTACGGGTCGCCGGGAGTACGCAGTATTTT
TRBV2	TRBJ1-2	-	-	CASTELYGYTF	TGTGCCAGCACAGAACTCTATGGCTACACCTTC
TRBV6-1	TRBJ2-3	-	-	CASSYLSTDTQYF	TGTGCCAGCAGCTACTTGAGTACAGATACGCAGTATTTT
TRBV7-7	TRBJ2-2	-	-	CASSLTRTGGELFF	TGTGCTAGCAGTTTGACACGAACGGGCGGGGAGCTGTTTTTT
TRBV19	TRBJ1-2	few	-	CASSIQDGPSNYGYTF	TGTGCCAGTAGTATACAGGACGGACCCTCTAACTATGGCTACACCTTC
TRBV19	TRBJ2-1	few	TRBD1	CASSEGTGNGDEQFF	TGTGCCAGTAGTGAGGGGACAGGGAATGGAGATGAGCAGTTCTTC
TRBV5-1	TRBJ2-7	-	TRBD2	CASSLQTSGVYEQYF	TGCGCCAGCAGCTTACAGACTAGCGGTGTTTACGAGCAGTACTTC
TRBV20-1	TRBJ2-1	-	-	CSARRGNEQFF	TGCAGTGCTAGAAGGGGGAATGAGCAGTTCTTC
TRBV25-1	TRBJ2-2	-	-	CASSAGNTGELFF	TGTGCCAGCAGCGCCGGAAACACCGGGGAGCTGTTTTTT
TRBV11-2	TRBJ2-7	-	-	CASSLVAGIFGEQYF	TGTGCCAGCAGCCTCGTGGCGGGGATCTTTGGCGAGCAGTACTTC
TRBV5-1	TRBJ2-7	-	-	CASSLWTPNSYEQYF	TGCGCCAGCAGCTTGTGGACACCCAACTCGTACGAGCAGTACTTC
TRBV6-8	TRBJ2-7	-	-	CARLAYRTYEQYF	TGTGCCAGACTGGCGTATAGGACCTACGAGCAGTACTTC
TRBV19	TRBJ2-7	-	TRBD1	CASSPERGRSSREQYF	TGTGCCAGTAGTCCGGAGAGGGGGCGTAGTTCTCGGGAGCAGTACTTC
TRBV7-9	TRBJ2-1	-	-	CASTMGDNEQFF	TGTGCCAGCACCATGGGGGACAATGAGCAGTTCTTC
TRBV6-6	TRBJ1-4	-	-	CASSYGVSATNEKLFF	TGTGCCAGCAGTTACGGTGTTAGTGCAACTAATGAAAAACTGTTTTTT